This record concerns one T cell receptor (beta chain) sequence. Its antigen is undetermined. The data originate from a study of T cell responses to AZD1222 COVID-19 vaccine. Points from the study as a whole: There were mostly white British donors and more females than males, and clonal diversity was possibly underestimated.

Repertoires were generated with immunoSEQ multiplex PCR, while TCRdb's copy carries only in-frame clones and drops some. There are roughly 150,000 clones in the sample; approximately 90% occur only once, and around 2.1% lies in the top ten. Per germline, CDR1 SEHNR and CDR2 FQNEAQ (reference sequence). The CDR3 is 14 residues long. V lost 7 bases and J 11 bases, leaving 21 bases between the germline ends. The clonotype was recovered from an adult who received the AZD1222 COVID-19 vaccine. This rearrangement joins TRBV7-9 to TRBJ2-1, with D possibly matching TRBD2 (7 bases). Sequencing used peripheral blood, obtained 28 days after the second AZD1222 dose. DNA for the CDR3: TGTGCCAGCACCACGAGAGGGGGGGAGGTAAAGCAGTTCTTC. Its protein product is CASTTRGGEVKQFF.